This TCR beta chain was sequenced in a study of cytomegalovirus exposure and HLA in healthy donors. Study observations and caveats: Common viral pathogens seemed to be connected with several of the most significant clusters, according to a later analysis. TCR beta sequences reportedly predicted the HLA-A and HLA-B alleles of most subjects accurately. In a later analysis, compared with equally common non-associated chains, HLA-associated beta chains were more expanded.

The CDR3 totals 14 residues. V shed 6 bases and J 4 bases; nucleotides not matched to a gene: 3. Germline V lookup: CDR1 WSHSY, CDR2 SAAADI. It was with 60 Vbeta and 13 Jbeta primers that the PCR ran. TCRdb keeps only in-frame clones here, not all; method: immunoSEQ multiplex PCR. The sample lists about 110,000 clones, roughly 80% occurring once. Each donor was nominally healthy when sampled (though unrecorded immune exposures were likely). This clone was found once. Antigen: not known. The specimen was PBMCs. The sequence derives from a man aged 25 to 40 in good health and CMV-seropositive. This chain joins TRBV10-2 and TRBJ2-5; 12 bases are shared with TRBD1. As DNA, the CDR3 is TGCGCCAGCAGGGGACAGGGGGCAGCAGAGACCCAGTACTTC. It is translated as CASRGQGAAETQYF.